A single sample gave rise to the 17 T cell receptor beta chains below, sequenced in a study of T cell repertoires in cytomegalovirus infection. TCRdb reprocessed the reads via MiXCR and lists one record per CDR3 protein. The sample lists 290,000 or so distinct CDR3 sequences; roughly 23% were seen once. Sequenced material: PBMCs. Receptors originate from a human donor in good health (CMV status not recorded). Some clones in this sample may be carry-over from other donors' samples.

The CDR3 sequence is CASSSAGGSPDTQYF. DNA of the CDR3: TGCGCCAGCAGCTCAGCGGGAGGGTCGCCAGATACGCAGTATTTT. This chain uses TRBV5-1 with TRBJ2-3; 10 bases fit TRBD2. The V and J ends lost 3 bases and 4 bases, in that order; junction bases with no gene match: 5. The length of the CDR3 is 15 residues. Germline V lookup: CDR1 SGHRS, CDR2 YFSETQ.

The CDR3 DNA reads TGTGCCAGCAGGTGGGGGACCATGAACACTGAAGCTTTCTTT. It encodes CASRWGTMNTEAFF. The gene calls are TRBV5-6 and TRBJ1-1, with TRBD1 as a possible D gene (5 bases). The germline V and J ends were trimmed by 5 bases and 0 bases, with 11 bases remaining between them. The length of the CDR3 is 14 residues. The germline CDR1 and CDR2 sequences are SGHDT and YYEEEE.

This clonotype was seen at least ten times. The V call is TRBV7-2, the J call TRBJ2-4; D uncertain. The V gene's germline CDR1 is SGHTA and CDR2 FQGNSA. This CDR3 has 13 residues. With 5 bases removed from V and 9 bases from J, the gap between germline ends came to 14 bases. DNA of the CDR3: TGTGCCAGCAGCCCAGGACCGGGCGGCATTCAGTACTTC. It specifies CASSPGPGGIQYF.

The V gene is TRBV7-6, the J gene TRBJ2-7; D remains unclear. The germline V and J ends were trimmed by 0 bases and 1 base, with 7 bases remaining between them. CDR3 length: 14 residues. Looked up from germline, CDR1 is SGHVS and CDR2 is FNYEAQ. The CDR3 DNA is TGTGCCAGCAGCTTAGCGCAATCATCCTACGAGCAGTACTTC. Encoded protein: CASSLAQSSYEQYF.

This clonotype showed up many times. The chain links TRBV7-2 to TRBJ2-1; no definite D call. V was cut by 3 bases and J by 0 bases, with 6 bases left in between. CDR1 is SGHTA and CDR2 is FQGNSA in the germline V gene. This CDR3 has 14 residues. This CDR3 reads CASSFGNSYNEQFF. The CDR3 coding sequence is TGTGCCAGCAGCTTTGGGAACTCCTACAATGAGCAGTTCTTC.

Only a few counts were recorded for this clonotype. The chain has TRBV7-3 and TRBJ2-5; D unresolved. In germline, CDR1 is SGHTA, CDR2 FQGTGA. The CDR3 length is 13 residues. V lost 2 bases to trimming and J lost 3 bases, with 7 bases between them. The CDR3 DNA reads TGTGCCAGCAGCTTACTACACGAAGAGACCCAGTACTTC. This sequence encodes CASSLLHEETQYF. The variable domain in full, with the rest retrieved from reference TRBV7-3 and TRBJ2-5, is GAGVSQTPSNKVTEKGKYVELRCDPISGHTALYWYRQSLGQGPEFLIYFQGTGAADDSGLPNDRFFAVRPEGSVSTLKIQRTERGDSAVYLCASSLLHEETQYFGPGTRLLVL.

This clonotype was observed many times. The chain uses TRBV27 and TRBJ2-3; D is perhaps TRBD2 (7 bases). The V end was cut by 1 base, the J end by 4 bases, with 24 bases between. Germline lookup yields CDR1 MNHEY and CDR2 SMNVEV (reference sequence). This CDR3 is built from 19 residues. The CDR3 nucleotides read TGTGCCAGCAGTTTATTGGAGTTTGGGGGCGGGAGAAATCCAGATACGCAGTATTTT. Amino acid sequence: CASSLLEFGGGRNPDTQYF.

The V call is TRBV19, the J call TRBJ1-2; D possibly corresponds to TRBD1 (6 bases). With 8 bases removed from V and 0 bases from J, the gap between germline ends came to 13 bases. This CDR3 has 14 residues. The germline V gene has CDR1 LNHDA and CDR2 SQIVND (reference sequence). The CDR3 coding sequence is TGTGCCAGTTCCAGAGGGGGAGCTAACTATGGCTACACCTTC. It specifies CASSRGGANYGYTF.

The sample holds many counts of this clonotype. This chain joins TRBV7-8 and TRBJ2-2; no definite D call. Trimming stripped 3 bases from V and 0 bases from J, with 8 bases between. Germline V gene sequence: CDR1 SGHVS, CDR2 FQNEAQ. This CDR3 region has 15 residues. As DNA, the CDR3 is TGTGCCAGCAGCTTTGGAGTCTCGAACACCGGGGAGCTGTTTTTT. Translating gives CASSFGVSNTGELFF.

The chain employs TRBV11-1 and TRBJ2-4; D ambiguous. Germline CDR1 SGHAT, CDR2 FQDESV (reference sequence). The CDR3 extends over 11 amino acids. V gave up 1 base and J gave up 15 bases, with 10 bases separating them. CDR3 protein: CASSLGTRTYF. The DNA of the CDR3 is TGTGCCAGCAGCTTAGGGACCCGTACGTACTTC.

The chain carries TRBV10-2 and TRBJ1-4; TRBD1 matches 10 bases. Germline V lookup: CDR1 WSHSY, CDR2 SAAADI. J gave up 8 bases and V 6 bases, and 9 bases lay outside the gene matches. The CDR3 loop spans 15 amino acids. The CDR3 coding sequence is TGCGCCAGCAGCAAGACAGGGGGCAGAGGGGAAAAACTGTTTTTT. It encodes CASSKTGGRGEKLFF.

This clonotype has ten or more counts. The V call is TRBV11-2, the J call TRBJ1-1, with D unclear. The CDR3 extends over 15 amino acids. The germline V gene encodes CDR1 SGHAT and CDR2 FQNNGV. Between the trimmed V and J ends, which lost 5 bases and 0 bases, there was a span of 13 bases. DNA of the CDR3: TGTGCCAGCAGCCCCCCATGGGTCATGAACACTGAAGCTTTCTTT. Protein: CASSPPWVMNTEAFF.

A few counts support this clonotype. This chain connects TRBV19 to TRBJ1-1; D gene ambiguous. V gave up 2 bases and J gave up 1 base, with 11 bases separating them. The CDR3 consists of 15 residues. Germline CDR1 LNHDA, CDR2 SQIVND (reference sequence). CDR3 nucleotide sequence: TGTGCCAGTAGTATACTCCCGGATGGGAACACTGAAGCTTTCTTT. Amino acid sequence: CASSILPDGNTEAFF.

This clonotype appeared a few times. CDR3 sequence reads: CASSLTGIGGYTF. CDR3 in DNA: TGTGCCAGCAGTTTAACCGGGATTGGCGGCTACACCTTC. V is TRBV27 and J is TRBJ1-2; D gene unclear. The CDR3 is 13 residues long. The V gene's germline CDR1 is MNHEY and CDR2 SMNVEV (reference sequence). Trimming stripped 2 bases from V and 8 bases from J, with 12 bases between.

The count of this clonotype is one. The rearrangement joins TRBV2 to TRBJ2-5, with a weak D call TRBD1 (6 bases). This CDR3 contains 15 residues. CDR1 and CDR2 from the germline V gene are SNHLY and FYNNEI. V was clipped by 7 bases and J by 1 base, with 16 bases between them. The CDR3 reads CASTRAGVAQETQYF. Here the CDR3 DNA reads TGTGCCAGCACCCGAGCAGGGGTGGCCCAAGAGACCCAGTACTTC.

The genes are TRBV15 and TRBJ2-7, with D tentatively TRBD1 (6 bases). Per the germline V gene, CDR1 is LNHNV and CDR2 is YYDKDF (reference sequence). CDR3 length: 15 residues. V was trimmed by 3 bases and J by 0 bases, leaving 12 bases between them. The CDR3 DNA reads as TGTGCCACCAGCAGTTGGACAGCCGTCTCCTACGAGCAGTACTTC. This translates into CATSSWTAVSYEQYF.

This clonotype has at least ten counts. This sequence joins TRBV9 and TRBJ2-1; 7 bases match TRBD2. This CDR3 comprises 15 residues. Germline V gene lookup returns CDR1 SGDLS and CDR2 YYNGEE. The V and J ends lost 1 base and 7 bases, in that order; junction bases with no gene match: 8. The CDR3 is CASSVTTSSTNEQFF. The CDR3 DNA reads as TGTGCCAGCAGCGTAACGACTAGCTCAACAAATGAGCAGTTCTTC.